These 21 T cell receptor beta chains were all obtained from the same sample, sequenced in a study of CD8+ T cells in alopecia areata. Once RNA had been extracted, it was reverse transcribed into cDNA to act as the sequencing template. Assay used: immunoSEQ multiplex PCR; TCRdb lists only in-frame clones, some missing. The sample has about 100,000 clones, approximately 63% seen once. Treatment here: oral pan-JAK inhibitor, 5-10 mg twice daily. Material: CD8+ T cells sorted from blood, obtained at week 56, from a patient treated with tofacitinib. The receptors derive from a human donor with alopecia areata.

This rearrangement joins TRBV4-1 to TRBJ2-7, with D maybe TRBD2 (7 bases). The CDR3 is 15 amino acids. Trimming shortened V by 0 bases and J by 2 bases, and 11 bases separated the two germline ends. CDR1 and CDR2 (germline): MGHRA, YSYEKL. The CDR3: CASSQDWRGPYEQYF. In DNA, the CDR3 is TGCGCCAGCAGCCAAGATTGGCGGGGGCCCTACGAGCAGTACTTC.

In its sample, this clone was seen a few times. The chain links TRBV27 to TRBJ1-1, with a possible D match to TRBD1 (5 bases). Looked up from germline, CDR1 is MNHEY and CDR2 is SMNVEV (reference sequence). The CDR3 consists of 12 residues. V dropped 5 bases and J dropped 6 bases, with 10 bases sitting between them. CDR3 in DNA: TGTGCCAGCAGTCGGACAAACTCTGAAGCTTTCTTT. Protein sequence: CASSRTNSEAFF.

The CDR3 DNA reads as TGTGCCAGCAGTGATTACCCCCAGGGTTATGAAAAACTGTTTTTT. Translated, it gives CASSDYPQGYEKLFF. The V and J genes are TRBV2 and TRBJ1-4; D is perhaps TRBD1 (5 bases). The germline V gene encodes CDR1 SNHLY and CDR2 FYNNEI. Trimming stripped 3 bases from V and 6 bases from J, with 14 bases between. This CDR3 has 15 residues.

This clone was detected only a few times. The chain is built from TRBV4-1 and TRBJ1-3; D is uncertain. The V end lost 0 bases, the J end lost 0 bases, and 6 bases lay between the germline ends. The CDR3 runs to 15 residues. Germline V lookup: CDR1 MGHRA, CDR2 YSYEKL. CDR3 in DNA: TGCGCCAGCAGCCAAGAGCCTCTCTCTGGAAACACCATATATTTT. It translates to CASSQEPLSGNTIYF.

V and J are TRBV19 and TRBJ1-2; D unclear. Germline CDR1 LNHDA, CDR2 SQIVND (reference sequence). CDR3 length equals 10 residues. V lost 6 bases, J lost 6 bases, and 5 bases lay in between. This CDR3 is CASRLNGYTF. The CDR3, as DNA: TGTGCCAGTAGGCTTAATGGCTACACCTTC.

The chain has TRBV11-2 and TRBJ2-7, with unresolved D. V gave up 1 base and J gave up 3 bases, with 7 bases separating them. CDR1 is SGHAT, CDR2 FQNNGV, per germline. The CDR3 extends over 13 amino acids. In nucleotides, the CDR3 is TGTGCCAGCAGCTTAGGGCAGGTCTACGAGCAGTACTTC. This sequence encodes CASSLGQVYEQYF.

The chain couples TRBV5-1 to TRBJ1-1; a possible D gene is TRBD1 (5 bases). Germline V lookup: CDR1 SGHRS, CDR2 YFSETQ. The CDR3 extends over 14 amino acids. V dropped 1 base and J dropped 4 bases, with 11 bases sitting between them. The CDR3 coding sequence is TGCGCCAGCAGCTTGTACTCTGGGGGCACTGAAGCTTTCTTT. Translating gives CASSLYSGGTEAFF. The complete variable domain, with remaining parts taken from reference TRBV5-1 and TRBJ1-1, reads KAGVTQTPRYLIKTRGQQVTLSCSPISGHRSVSWYQQTPGQGLQFLFEYFSETQRNKGNFPGRFSGRQFSNSRSEMNVSTLELGDSALYLCASSLYSGGTEAFFGQGTRLTVV.

J is TRBJ2-3 and V is TRBV27, with D tentatively TRBD2 (7 bases). CDR1 MNHEY and CDR2 SMNVEV come from the germline V gene (reference sequence). The CDR3 length is 14 residues. V lost 3 bases and J 2 bases, leaving 9 bases between the germline ends. CDR3 DNA: TGTGCCAGCAGTTTTCGGGGGGCCACAGATACGCAGTATTTT. Translation: CASSFRGATDTQYF.

This clone has just a few counts. The J gene is TRBJ2-7, the V gene TRBV5-4, with D possibly TRBD1 on 6 matching bases. The CDR3 totals 14 residues. The germline V and J ends were trimmed by 4 bases and 3 bases, with 14 bases remaining between them. Per germline, CDR1 SGHNT and CDR2 YYREEE (reference sequence). In DNA, the CDR3 is TGTGCCAGCAGCCCTTTCGGACAGAACTACGAGCAGTACTTC. It yields the protein CASSPFGQNYEQYF.

The chain couples TRBV9 to TRBJ1-1; D gene ambiguous. The CDR3 has 12 amino acids. Germline V gives CDR1 SGDLS, CDR2 YYNGEE. The V gene lost 0 bases and the J gene lost 7 bases, with 7 bases spanning the gap. CDR3 region: CASSVDGFEAFF. CDR3 DNA sequence: TGTGCCAGCAGCGTAGATGGGTTTGAAGCTTTCTTT. The variable domain in full, with the rest retrieved from reference TRBV9 and TRBJ1-1, is DSGVTQTPKHLITATGQRVTLRCSPRSGDLSVYWYQQSLDQGLQFLIQYYNGEERAKGNILERFSAQQFPDLHSELNLSSLELGDSALYFCASSVDGFEAFFGQGTRLTVV.

The rearrangement links TRBV27 to TRBJ2-7; possible D gene TRBD1, 6 bases. Germline V gene lookup returns CDR1 MNHEY and CDR2 SMNVEV (reference sequence). V was cut by 5 bases and J by 3 bases, with 14 bases left in between. The CDR3 sequence is 14 residues long. The CDR3 DNA sequence: TGTGCCAGCAGTCCTAATAAAGGGGGCTACGAGCAGTACTTC. This gives the protein CASSPNKGGYEQYF.

The genes are TRBV29-1 and TRBJ1-2, with D perhaps TRBD1 (6 bases). CDR1 is SQVTM, CDR2 ANQGSEA, per germline. The CDR3 length is 14 residues. Trimming shortened V by 3 bases and J by 2 bases, and 13 bases separated the two germline ends. CDR3 loop: CSVDRGQGNYGYTF. The CDR3 bases are TGCAGCGTTGATAGAGGGCAGGGGAACTATGGCTACACCTTC.

The chain has TRBV7-7 and TRBJ2-3; 13 bases agree with TRBD2. This CDR3 comprises 15 residues. The ends lost 3 bases at V and 6 bases at J; junction bases unmatched: 3. CDR1 and CDR2 from the germline V gene are SSHAT and FNYEAQ (reference sequence). Here the CDR3 reads CASSFTSGGADTQYF. The CDR3 region has the DNA TGTGCCAGCAGCTTTACTAGCGGGGGGGCGGATACGCAGTATTTT.

The rearrangement links TRBV30 to TRBJ2-7, with a possible D match to TRBD1 (6 bases). V was pared by 4 bases and J by 5 bases, with 18 bases between. CDR3 length: 14 residues. Germline-derived CDR1 and CDR2 are GTSNPN and SVGIG (reference sequence). This CDR3 is CAWIDRYIRDEQYF. In nucleotides, the CDR3 is TGTGCCTGGATTGACAGGTATATACGGGACGAGCAGTACTTC.

This clone was seen a few times. This chain connects TRBV7-9 to TRBJ1-2; D not certain. Trimming took off 8 bases at V and 7 bases at J, with 14 bases between the two ends. CDR1 and CDR2 from the germline V gene are SEHNR and FQNEAQ (reference sequence). The length of the CDR3 is 12 residues. The CDR3 DNA reads as TGTGCCAGCTCTCCCCTTTTTTTTGGCTACACCTTC. Translation gives CASSPLFFGYTF.

This chain connects TRBV5-1 to TRBJ1-2; D possibly corresponds to TRBD1 (6 bases). CDR1 and CDR2 (germline): SGHRS, YFSETQ. The CDR3 length is 16 residues. Between the trimmed V and J ends, which lost 4 bases and 7 bases, there was a span of 23 bases. The CDR3 coding sequence is TGCGCCAGCAGCCTGAGCAATACAGGGCCTATCTTTGGCTACACCTTC. Translating it yields CASSLSNTGPIFGYTF.

The gene calls are TRBV4-1 and TRBJ1-1; 9 bases are shared with TRBD1. V shed 1 base and J 7 bases; nucleotides not matched to a gene: 7. Germline V gene lookup returns CDR1 MGHRA and CDR2 YSYEKL. CDR3 length equals 15 residues. The CDR3 coding sequence is TGCGCCAGCAGCCAAGGAAGAACAGGGGGCATTGAAGCTTTCTTT. Amino acids: CASSQGRTGGIEAFF.

The chain links TRBV27 to TRBJ2-7, with 10 bases lining up with TRBD2. The trim removed 1 base at V and 2 bases at J, leaving 2 bases unmatched. The CDR3 is 15 residues long. Germline values: CDR1 MNHEY, CDR2 SMNVEV (reference sequence). CDR3 sequence: CASSLLAGGTYEQYF. In DNA, the CDR3 is TGTGCCAGCAGTTTATTAGCGGGGGGTACCTACGAGCAGTACTTC.

V and J are TRBV27 and TRBJ1-1; TRBD1 matches at 12 bases. Germline CDR1 reads MNHEY; CDR2 reads SMNVEV (reference sequence). The CDR3 has 15 residues. Trimming took 6 bases from V and 0 from J; bases not matched to a gene: 2. The CDR3 loop reads CASSGTGGLNTEAFF. The DNA for the CDR3 is TGTGCCAGCAGCGGGACAGGGGGCCTGAACACTGAAGCTTTCTTT.

This chain links TRBV29-1 with TRBJ2-7; 8 nucleotides line up with TRBD1. CDR1 is SQVTM and CDR2 is ANQGSEA in the germline V gene. The CDR3 covers 13 residues. V dropped 8 bases and J dropped 4; count of bases not matched to a gene: 10. The CDR3 DNA reads as TGCAGCTTTCAGGACAGGGTTTCTTACGAGCAGTACTTC. It is translated as CSFQDRVSYEQYF.

The chain couples TRBV6-1 to TRBJ2-7, with D possibly being TRBD1 (5 bases). The CDR3 is made up of 17 amino acids. V was trimmed by 2 bases and J by 5 bases, leaving 22 bases between them. CDR1 and CDR2 from the germline V gene are MNHNS and SASEGT. Here the CDR3 reads CASSEFHPDSLGDEQYF. The CDR3 DNA reads as TGTGCCAGCAGTGAATTTCACCCCGACAGCCTAGGGGACGAGCAGTACTTC.